This T cell receptor beta chain was obtained from a study of blood T cell repertoires in COVID-19. Study-level background: The United States, Italy and Spain provided the acute and convalescent COVID-19 samples. The analysed material was cDNA or gDNA that came from T cells, B-cell-depleted T cells, or PBMCs.

Sequenced by immunoSEQ multiplex PCR; TCRdb stores in-frame clones only, minus some. This sample has about 75,000 clones, with around 80% found just once. Concerning this clone: Because the CDR3's place on the DNA is in doubt, the DNA is left out and the CDR3 is given as listed by TCRdb.

Germline CDR1 and CDR2: MNHEY and SVGAGI. The CDR3 sequence runs 16 residues, both termini included. V usage is TRBV6-5 and J usage is TRBJ2-3; the table's D call of TRBD2 was not tested on the DNA. This TCR came from a woman in her 50s with acute or convalescent COVID-19. Sequences were obtained from peripheral blood. CDR3 in amino acids: CASSSSTGLAGDTQYF.